The entry below describes one TCR beta chain. This entry is derived from a study of T cells in Graves' hyperthyroidism and ophthalmopathy. The CDR3 spans 16 residues. Germline lookup yields CDR1 LNHDA and CDR2 SQIVND (reference sequence). V shed 5 bases and J shed 3 bases, with 16 bases lying between them. Researchers amplified the TCR beta CDR3 regions from RNA transcripts. The HTBI primer set drove a first-round RT-PCR of the TCR CDR3. TCRdb called the multiplex PCR reads again in MiXCR, with one record for every CDR3 protein. Of 20,000 to 30,000 distinct CDR3 sequences in the sample, nearly 45% are singletons; the top ten hold over 9%.

The sequence came from a woman aged 25-40 years with Graves' hyperthyroidism. The chain recombines TRBV19 with TRBJ2-2, with D possibly being TRBD2 (7 bases). The sequenced sample was blood. Here the CDR3 reads CASSPRGGLDTGELFF. In DNA, the CDR3 is TGTGCCAGTAGTCCGAGGGGGGGACTGGACACCGGGGAGCTGTTTTTT. Filled out from reference TRBV19 and TRBJ2-2, the complete variable domain reads DGGITQSPKYLFRKEGQNVTLSCEQNLNHDAMYWYRQDPGQGLRLIYYSQIVNDFQKGDIAEGYSVSREKKESFPLTVTSAQKNPTAFYLCASSPRGGLDTGELFFGEGSRLTVL.